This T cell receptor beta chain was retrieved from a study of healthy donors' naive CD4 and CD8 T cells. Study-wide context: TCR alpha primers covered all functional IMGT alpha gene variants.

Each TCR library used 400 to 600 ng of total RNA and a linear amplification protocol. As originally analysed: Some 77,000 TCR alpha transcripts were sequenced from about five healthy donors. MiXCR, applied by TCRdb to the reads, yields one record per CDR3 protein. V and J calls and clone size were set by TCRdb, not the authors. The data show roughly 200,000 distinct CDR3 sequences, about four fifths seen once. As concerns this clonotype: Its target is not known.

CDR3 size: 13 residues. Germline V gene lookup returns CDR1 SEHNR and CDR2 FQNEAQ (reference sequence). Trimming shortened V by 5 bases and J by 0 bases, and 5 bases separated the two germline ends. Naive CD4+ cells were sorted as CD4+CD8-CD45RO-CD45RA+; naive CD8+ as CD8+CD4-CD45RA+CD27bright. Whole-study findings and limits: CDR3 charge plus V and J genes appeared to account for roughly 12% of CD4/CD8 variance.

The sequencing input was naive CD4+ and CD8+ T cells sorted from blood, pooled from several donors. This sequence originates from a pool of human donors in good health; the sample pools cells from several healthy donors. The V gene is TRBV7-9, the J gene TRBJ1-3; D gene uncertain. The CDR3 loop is CASSLYSGNTIYF. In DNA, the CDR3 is TGTGCCAGCAGCCTTTACTCTGGAAACACCATATATTTT.